The rows below give T cell receptor beta chains drawn from one sample of a study of T cell responses to AZD1222 COVID-19 vaccine. Assay: immunoSEQ multiplex PCR; the TCRdb copy retains only in-frame clones and omits some. Among 95,000 to 150,000 clones listed, about 91% were seen once. Sequences were derived from peripheral blood, sampled on day 0 of AZD1222 vaccination. These receptors came from an adult in good health. The CDR3 runs from the conserved cysteine through the conserved F or W. The D gene is left open where the match is weak. A clone size is listed for some rows: how often the clone was seen (once, few, many), or a class if it is expanded.

TRBJ2-1,TRBV4-3,.,TRBD2,TGCGCCAGCAGCCAAGAGGCTAGCGGCGTTGTCAATGAGCAGTTCTTC,CASSQEASGVVNEQFF
TRBJ2-1,TRBV5-4,.,TRBD2,TGTGCCAGCAGCCCACCTAGCGGGGGGGCGCATGAGCAGTTCTTC,CASSPPSGGAHEQFF
TRBJ2-1,TRBV10-3,.,.,TGTGCCATCAGTGAACGGCCGGCCGGTGAGCAGTTCTTC,CAISERPAGEQFF
TRBJ1-2,TRBV7-3,.,TRBD1,TGTGCCAGCAGCTCGACAGGGAACCCTAACTATGGCTACACCTTC,CASSSTGNPNYGYTF
TRBJ2-1,TRBV15,once,.,TGTGCCACCAGCTCCCTGGCCAGTAACTACAATGAGCAGTTCTTC,CATSSLASNYNEQFF
TRBJ1-3,TRBV4-1,.,.,TGCGCCAGCAGCCAAGATCGGTTGGCGGTCGCTTCTGGAAACACCATATATTTT,CASSQDRLAVASGNTIYF
TRBJ1-3,TRBV28,.,.,TGTGCCAGCAGCCTCCGTTTAATGGCTGGAAACACCATATATTTT,CASSLRLMAGNTIYF
TRBJ2-7,TRBV18,.,TRBD2,TGTGCCAGCTCACCTGGTAGCGGGGGGGCCGGAGCTGACTACGAGCAGTACTTC,CASSPGSGGAGADYEQYF
TRBJ2-2,TRBV6-6,.,.,TGTGCCAGCAGTTACCCAAACACCGGGGAGCTGTTTTTT,CASSYPNTGELFF
TRBJ1-2,TRBV27,.,.,TGTGCCAGCAGTCACCCGGGGAGACATGGCTACACCTTC,CASSHPGRHGYTF
TRBJ2-2,TRBV7-9,.,.,TGTGCCAGCAGCTTACAGGACAGTAACACCGGGGAGCTGTTTTTT,CASSLQDSNTGELFF
TRBJ1-5,TRBV30,.,.,TGTGCCTGGAGTGTACAAAGGAGTCAGCCCCAGCATTTT,CAWSVQRSQPQHF
TRBJ2-2,TRBV18,.,TRBD2,TGTGCCAGCTCACCACGGGCGGGAGACACCGGGGAGCTGTTTTTT,CASSPRAGDTGELFF
TRBJ2-1,TRBV5-1,once,TRBD2,TGCGCCAGCAGCTTGGGGGCGGGGGGCAATGAGCAGTTCTTC,CASSLGAGGNEQFF
TRBJ1-1,TRBV12-3/TRBV12-4,.,.,TGTGCCAGCAGTCCAGGGTTGAACACTGAAGCTTTCTTT,CASSPGLNTEAFF
TRBJ1-4,TRBV4-2,.,.,TGTGCCAGCAGCCCTCAGGGGAGAGGTGAAAAACTGTTTTTT,CASSPQGRGEKLFF
TRBJ2-2,TRBV5-1,.,TRBD1,TGCGCCAGCCGGACTCCGGGACAGGGATTCACCGGGGAGCTGTTTTTT,CASRTPGQGFTGELFF
TRBJ2-2,TRBV5-6,once,TRBD2,TGTGCCAGCAGCTTGGTGGCTAGCGGGATAAACACCGGGGAGCTGTTTTTT,CASSLVASGINTGELFF
TRBJ1-3,TRBV9,.,.,TGTGCCAGCAGCGCCCAAGGGGGGCGAAACACCATATATTTT,CASSAQGGRNTIYF
TRBJ1-2,TRBV5-5,.,TRBD1,TGTGCCAGCAGCTTAACAGGGGAATTTGCCTATGGCTACACCTTC,CASSLTGEFAYGYTF
TRBJ1-5,TRBV7-9,.,TRBD1,TGTGCCAGCAGCTCAGGGGGTTTGAGCAATCAGCCCCAGCATTTT,CASSSGGLSNQPQHF
TRBJ1-5,TRBV2,.,.,TGTGCCAGCAGTGGGGTTTTTGGCAGCAATCAGCCCCAGCATTTT,CASSGVFGSNQPQHF
TRBJ1-6,TRBV30,.,TRBD1,TGTGCCTGGACCGGGACAGGGTATTCACCCCTCCACTTT,CAWTGTGYSPLHF
TRBJ1-4,TRBV6-4,.,.,TGTGCCAGCAGTGAACAGTTAAATGAAAAACTGTTTTTT,CASSEQLNEKLFF
TRBJ2-3,TRBV6-4,.,TRBD2,TGTGCCAGCAGTGACGGGGCGGGAGCGACAGATACGCAGTATTTT,CASSDGAGATDTQYF
TRBJ1-2,TRBV6-5,.,.,TGTGCCAGCAGTTACAATCCGGGGAACAACTATGGCTACACCTTC,CASSYNPGNNYGYTF
TRBJ2-5,TRBV7-2,.,TRBD2,TGTGCCAGCAGCTTTACTTCGACTAGCGGGAGTGGAGAGACCCAGTACTTC,CASSFTSTSGSGETQYF
TRBJ2-1,TRBV5-1,once,TRBD1,TGCGCCAGCAGCTTACCAGGGGGCTCCTACAATGAGCAGTTCTTC,CASSLPGGSYNEQFF
TRBJ2-2,TRBV7-3,.,.,TGTGCCAGCAGCTCGGAGCGCGGGCGGGCCCCAACCGGGGAGCTGTTTTTT,CASSSERGRAPTGELFF
TRBJ1-3,TRBV7-9,.,.,TGTGCCAGCACCGTCCGTTCCTCTGGAAACACCATATATTTT,CASTVRSSGNTIYF
TRBJ1-1,TRBV3-1/TRBV3-2,.,.,TGTGCCAGCAGCCCTCCCCTGGGGGCTGAAGCTTTCTTT,CASSPPLGAEAFF
TRBJ2-1,TRBV6-5,few,.,TGTGCCAGCAAATCAGGAAAACAACGGGATGAGCAGTTCTTC,CASKSGKQRDEQFF
TRBJ1-2,TRBV4-1,.,.,TGCGCCAGCAGCCAAGATCAGAGTTCTAACTATGGCTACACCTTC,CASSQDQSSNYGYTF
TRBJ2-3,TRBV6-5,.,.,TGTGCCAGCAGTTCACTAGCTCCGAGCACAGATACGCAGTATTTT,CASSSLAPSTDTQYF
TRBJ1-5,TRBV5-4,.,.,TGTGCCAGCAGCATGGACAGCAATCAGCCCCAGCATTTT,CASSMDSNQPQHF
TRBJ2-7,TRBV30,.,.,TGTGCCTGGAGTTCGGGGGATCCGCGGCAGTACTTC,CAWSSGDPRQYF
TRBJ1-6,TRBV5-4,.,TRBD1,TGTGCCAGCAGCCCGATTCAGGGGGCGAATTCACCCCTCCACTTT,CASSPIQGANSPLHF
TRBJ2-5,TRBV7-2,.,TRBD2,TGTGCCAGCAGCTTAGGGACTAGCGGGGGCCTACAAGAGACCCAGTACTTC,CASSLGTSGGLQETQYF
TRBJ1-6,TRBV7-2,few,.,TGTGCCAGCAGCTCGAGGCCGGGGGCCCGGCTTAGTTCACCCCTCCACTTT,CASSSRPGARLSSPLHF
TRBJ1-2,TRBV5-6,.,.,TGTGCCAGCAGCTTCCCTTTTCAGGGGAACTATGGCTACACCTTC,CASSFPFQGNYGYTF
TRBJ2-3,TRBV27,.,.,TGTGCCAGCAGTTTATCGATCCAGGGAAGCACAGATACGCAGTATTTT,CASSLSIQGSTDTQYF
TRBJ2-1,TRBV9,few,TRBD2,TGTGCCAGCAGCGTAGGCTGGGGCGGGAGGGAGCAGTTCTTC,CASSVGWGGREQFF
TRBJ2-7,TRBV6-1,.,TRBD1,TGTGCCAGCAGCGAAGCTGGGACAGGGGGGATCGAGCAGTACTTC,CASSEAGTGGIEQYF
TRBJ2-1,TRBV2,.,TRBD1,TGTGCCAGCAGTGGCCGGGACAGGGGGGCGGACAATGAGCAGTTCTTC,CASSGRDRGADNEQFF